Following are 31 T cell receptor beta chains from one sample sequenced in a study of control samples from healthy donors and cancer patients. TCRdb keeps only in-frame clones here, not all; method: immunoSEQ multiplex PCR. This repertoire shows fewer than 200,000 clones, approximately 92% found once; its top ten account for 1.3% to 1.5%. Sequencing used blood. These receptor sequences come from a man younger than 40 in good health.

This clone was picked up one time. The germline gene is not matched at one end of the junction; a read error may be the cause. The genes are TRBV28 and TRBJ2-7; maybe TRBD2 (6 bases). The V gene's germline CDR1 is MDHEN and CDR2 SYDVKM. This CDR3 comprises 15 residues. The CDR3: CASSLSGGNSHEQYF. The CDR3 bases are TGTGCCAGCAGTTTATCGGGCGGGAACTCCCACGAGCAGTACTTC.

This chain links TRBV5-1 with TRBJ1-1; D not certain. CDR1 and CDR2 (germline): SGHRS, YFSETQ. Trimming removed 2 bases from V and 0 bases from J, with 11 bases in between. The CDR3 sequence is 15 residues long. In DNA form, the CDR3 reads TGCGCCAGCAGCTTTTCCGGGCTGCTGAACACTGAAGCTTTCTTT. Translation: CASSFSGLLNTEAFF.

The chain couples TRBV2 to TRBJ1-2; D is undetermined. V lost 3 bases and J 6 bases, leaving 11 bases between the germline ends. There are 13 residues in the CDR3. CDR1 is SNHLY, CDR2 FYNNEI, per germline. This CDR3 is CASSEGRVDGYTF. In DNA form, the CDR3 reads TGTGCCAGCAGTGAGGGGAGGGTAGATGGCTACACCTTC.

The chain joins TRBV2 to TRBJ2-5; 7 bases fit TRBD1. V gave up 7 bases and J gave up 0 bases; unmatched junction bases: 8. The CDR3 consists of 15 residues. Per the germline V gene, CDR1 is SNHLY and CDR2 is FYNNEI. Here the CDR3 DNA reads TGTGCCAGCAAGCTACAGGGGACGTACCAAGAGACCCAGTACTTC. Protein product: CASKLQGTYQETQYF.

V usage is TRBV24-1 and J usage is TRBJ2-1; 8 bases are shared with TRBD2. Germline-derived CDR1 and CDR2 are KGHDR and SFDVKD. The CDR3 has 14 residues. V was clipped by 9 bases and J by 0 bases; unmatched bases: 3. The CDR3 reads CATGAGVSYNEQFF. In nucleotides, the CDR3 is TGTGCCACCGGAGCGGGGGTCTCCTACAATGAGCAGTTCTTC.

About this clone: The sample has other DNA sequences that encode this CDR3 too. The rearrangement uses TRBV27 and TRBJ1-5; D gene unclear. Germline assignment: CDR1 MNHEY and CDR2 SMNVEV (reference sequence). Trimming removed 3 bases at V and 2 bases at J, with 8 bases between. The CDR3 consists of 14 residues. CDR3 in DNA: TGTGCCAGCAGTTTTTCAGGAGGCAATCAGCCCCAGCATTTT. Its protein is CASSFSGGNQPQHF.

The chain recombines TRBV6-5 with TRBJ1-3; 7 bases match TRBD1. J lost 4 bases, V lost 7 bases, and 7 bases had no gene match. CDR1 is MNHEY and CDR2 is SVGAGI in the germline V gene. There are 14 residues in the CDR3. This CDR3 is CASTPTGTGNTIYF. The CDR3 coding sequence is TGTGCCAGCACTCCGACAGGGACGGGAAACACCATATATTTT.

This chain links TRBV3-1 (or the pseudogene TRBV3-2) with TRBJ2-7, with a tentative D call TRBD2 (5 bases). CDR3 length equals 14 residues. Trimming took off 5 bases at V and 2 bases at J, with 13 bases between the two ends. Germline V gives CDR1 LGHDT, CDR2 YNNKEL (reference sequence). The CDR3 sequence is CASSSRENPYEQYF. CDR3 DNA sequence: TGTGCCAGCAGCTCGAGGGAAAATCCCTACGAGCAGTACTTC.

The gene calls are TRBV7-6 and TRBJ2-7; unclear D gene. The CDR3 runs to 15 residues. CDR1 and CDR2 from the germline V gene are SGHVS and FNYEAQ. V dropped 6 bases and J dropped 4 bases, with 19 bases sitting between them. This CDR3 is CASSPEVEPHYEQYF. Here the CDR3 DNA reads TGTGCCAGCAGTCCCGAAGTGGAGCCCCATTACGAGCAGTACTTC.

The genes are TRBV9 and TRBJ2-5; TRBD2 matches at 13 bases. Looked up from germline, CDR1 is SGDLS and CDR2 is YYNGEE. This CDR3 is built from 16 residues. Trimming at V came to 0 bases and at J to 5 bases, leaving 4 bases not matched to a gene. CDR3 sequence (DNA): TGTGCCAGCAGCGTAGGAGGGACTAGCGGGACGGAGACCCAGTACTTC. Its protein is CASSVGGTSGTETQYF.

This rearrangement joins TRBV27 to TRBJ2-3; D ambiguous. Trimming left V 10 bases short and J 6 bases short, with 11 bases between. The CDR3 consists of 11 residues. CDR1 and CDR2 from the germline V gene are MNHEY and SMNVEV (reference sequence). The CDR3 region is CATLLADTQYF. CDR3 coding DNA: TGTGCCACCTTACTGGCCGATACGCAGTATTTT.

The rearrangement uses TRBV27 and TRBJ2-7, with 10 positions matching TRBD2. The ends lost 5 bases at V and 6 bases at J; junction bases unmatched: 7. The CDR3 sequence is 14 residues long. From germline, CDR1 is MNHEY and CDR2 SMNVEV (reference sequence). The CDR3 loop is CASSPGLATGEQYF. The CDR3 coding sequence is TGTGCCAGCAGTCCGGGACTAGCGACCGGCGAGCAGTACTTC.

The V and J genes are TRBV6-5 and TRBJ1-4, with a tentative D call TRBD1 (6 bases). V dropped 4 bases and J dropped 5 bases, with 14 bases sitting between them. The CDR3 length is 15 residues. Germline-derived CDR1 and CDR2 are MNHEY and SVGAGI. CDR3 bases: TGTGCCAGCAGTTTTAGGACAGCTACAAATGAAAAACTGTTTTTT. Encoded protein: CASSFRTATNEKLFF.

The CDR3: CASSFGYNEKLFF. CDR3 nucleotides: TGTGCCAGCAGTTTTGGGTATAATGAAAAACTGTTTTTT. The rearrangement joins TRBV27 to TRBJ1-4; the D is unclear. CDR3 length: 13 residues. Looked up from germline, CDR1 is MNHEY and CDR2 is SMNVEV (reference sequence). Trimming removed 3 bases at V and 4 bases at J, with 6 bases between.

The chain has TRBV5-1 and TRBJ2-3; 16 nucleotides match TRBD2. The CDR3 has 17 residues. J was trimmed by 3 bases and V by 4 bases; bases with no gene match: 5. CDR1 is SGHRS, CDR2 YFSETQ, per germline. The CDR3 region is CASSGGTSGRATDTQYF. The CDR3 DNA follows: TGCGCCAGCAGCGGGGGGACTAGCGGGAGGGCAACAGATACGCAGTATTTT.

The chain uses TRBV7-2 and TRBJ2-7, with a tentative D call TRBD2 (6 bases). Per germline, CDR1 SGHTA and CDR2 FQGNSA. CDR3 length: 14 amino acids. The ends were cut back, 5 bases at V and 7 bases at J, with 18 bases in the middle. In DNA, the CDR3 is TGTGCCAGCAGCCAGGGACCCGGGCGGGGAGAGCAGTACTTC. It encodes CASSQGPGRGEQYF.

This clone was seen a few times. V gene TRBV2 combines with J gene TRBJ2-3; D might be TRBD1 or TRBD2, each matching 5 bases. Per the germline V gene, CDR1 is SNHLY and CDR2 is FYNNEI. The CDR3 sequence is 13 residues long. The V end was cut by 5 bases, the J end by 1 base, with 7 bases between. CDR3 bases: TGTGCCAGCAGTTGGGACGGCACAGATACGCAGTATTTT. It translates to CASSWDGTDTQYF.

The rearrangement links TRBV27 to TRBJ2-1; 8 bases agree with TRBD2. This CDR3 comprises 14 residues. Trimming cost V 3 bases and J 7 bases; bases outside gene matches: 5. Germline lookup yields CDR1 MNHEY and CDR2 SMNVEV (reference sequence). The CDR3, as DNA: TGTGCCAGCAGTTTGGGCTCGGGGGGGAATGAGCAGTTCTTC. Its translation: CASSLGSGGNEQFF.

The chain is built from TRBV19 and TRBJ1-1; unclear D gene. The CDR3 is made up of 12 amino acids. V was cut by 3 bases and J by 1 base, with 3 bases left in between. Germline V gives CDR1 LNHDA, CDR2 SQIVND (reference sequence). In nucleotides, the CDR3 is TGTGCCAGTAGTATCTGGAACACTGAAGCTTTCTTT. Protein product: CASSIWNTEAFF.

The chain recombines TRBV9 with TRBJ1-6; D call uncertain. V was shortened by 0 bases and J by 7 bases, with 26 bases between the two germline ends. Germline loops: CDR1 SGDLS, CDR2 YYNGEE. This CDR3 has 20 amino acids. The CDR3 DNA follows: TGTGCCAGCAGCGTAGAAGAGGACCGCGCGCGGCCCGGGTTGAATTCACCCCTCCACTTT. It codes for CASSVEEDRARPGLNSPLHF.

The V call is TRBV6-2 or TRBV6-3, the J call TRBJ1-2; D remains unclear. Trimming took off 2 bases at V and 0 bases at J, with 7 bases between the two ends. The CDR3 runs to 14 residues. Germline assignment: CDR1 MNHEY and CDR2 SVGEGT. In nucleotides, the CDR3 is TGTGCCAGCAGTTACCGCCGGGCTAACTATGGCTACACCTTC. Its protein product is CASSYRRANYGYTF.

In nucleotides, the CDR3 is TGTGCCAGCAGCCACCGCTGGGGGACAGGGGGCATCAATGAGCAGTTCTTC. It codes for CASSHRWGTGGINEQFF. This chain joins TRBV3-1 (or the pseudogene TRBV3-2) and TRBJ2-1, with 12 positions matching TRBD1. CDR1 is LGHDT, CDR2 YNNKEL, per germline (reference sequence). CDR3 length: 17 amino acids. The V and J ends lost 3 bases and 6 bases, in that order; junction bases with no gene match: 9.

This clone was seen a single time. This chain uses TRBV6-1 with TRBJ1-1; D unclear. V was clipped by 2 bases and J by 4 bases, with 11 bases between them. This CDR3 spans 14 amino acids. From germline, CDR1 is MNHNS and CDR2 SASEGT. The CDR3 nucleotides are TGTGCCAGCAGTGAATTTGGGTGGGGCACTGAAGCTTTCTTT. The encoded protein is CASSEFGWGTEAFF.

The chain couples TRBV4-3 to TRBJ2-7; D unclear. There are 14 residues in the CDR3. Germline CDR1 and CDR2: LGHNA and YSLEER. Trimming took off 0 bases at V and 2 bases at J, with 8 bases between the two ends. This CDR3 reads CASSQDPGTYEQYF. The CDR3 nucleotides are TGCGCCAGCAGCCAAGATCCAGGCACCTACGAGCAGTACTTC.

As concerns this clone: The sample contains more than one DNA sequence encoding this CDR3. This rearrangement joins TRBV6-6 to TRBJ2-5, with D tentatively TRBD2 (7 bases). CDR3 size: 16 residues. The V end lost 7 bases, the J end lost 7 bases, and 25 bases lay between the germline ends. Germline V gene lookup returns CDR1 MNHNY and CDR2 SVGAGI (reference sequence). CDR3 amino acids: CASTLPGGGAPGTQYF. In DNA, the CDR3 is TGTGCCAGCACTCTTCCTGGCGGGGGCGCCCCTGGGACCCAGTACTTC.

The chain joins TRBV30 to TRBJ1-6, with TRBD1 matching over 10 bases. V dropped 1 base and J dropped 8; count of bases not matched to a gene: 2. This CDR3 is built from 14 residues. CDR1 is GTSNPN, CDR2 SVGIG, per germline (reference sequence). CDR3 nucleotides: TGTGCCTGGAGTGAAGGACAGGGGGATTCACCCCTCCACTTT. The encoded protein is CAWSEGQGDSPLHF.

This rearrangement joins TRBV3-1 (or the pseudogene TRBV3-2) to TRBJ1-1, with D uncertain. Germline V gene data show CDR1 as LGHDT and CDR2 as YNNKEL (reference sequence). Trimming took 1 base from V and 4 from J, leaving 16 bases between them. CDR3 length equals 16 residues. CDR3 protein: CASSQGGHISTTEAFF. The CDR3 DNA follows: TGTGCCAGCAGCCAAGGAGGTCATATAAGTACCACTGAAGCTTTCTTT.

The rearrangement uses TRBV29-1 and TRBJ2-3; D unresolved. This CDR3 comprises 10 residues. CDR1 and CDR2 (germline): SQVTM, ANQGSEA. V dropped 8 bases and J dropped 5 bases, with 8 bases sitting between them. CDR3 loop: CSTGQDTQYF. CDR3 sequence (DNA): TGCAGCACGGGTCAAGATACGCAGTATTTT.

This clone has more than one count but fewer than ten. The rearrangement uses TRBV4-1 and TRBJ1-2; no reliable D call. In germline, CDR1 is MGHRA, CDR2 YSYEKL. V was clipped by 1 base and J by 7 bases, with 13 bases between them. The CDR3 runs 14 residues. The CDR3: CASSQARKTGGYTF. CDR3 sequence (DNA): TGCGCCAGCAGCCAAGCAAGGAAGACTGGTGGCTACACCTTC.

This chain joins TRBV28 and TRBJ2-1; D uncertain. Germline V gene lookup returns CDR1 MDHEN and CDR2 SYDVKM. V was cut by 6 bases and J by 6 bases, with 12 bases left in between. CDR3 length: 13 residues. CDR3 nucleotides: TGTGCCAGCAGCTCTAGACCCACCAATGAGCAGTTCTTC. Translated: CASSSRPTNEQFF.

This chain joins TRBV6-1 and TRBJ2-5; the D gene is possibly TRBD2 (7 bases). CDR3 size: 16 residues. Germline CDR1 reads MNHNS; CDR2 reads SASEGT. Trimming shortened V by 0 bases and J by 0 bases, and 11 bases separated the two germline ends. This CDR3 is CASSEAAGAHQETQYF. The CDR3 region has the DNA TGTGCCAGCAGTGAAGCGGCGGGGGCGCACCAAGAGACCCAGTACTTC.